One and the same sample provided the 20 T cell receptor beta chains below, sequenced in a study of Ad26.COV2.S vaccination and SARS-CoV-2 variants (dated by TCRdb to about 2021). Library construction relied on the immunoSEQ multiplex PCR assay. Here the immuneACCESS table is served through TCRdb, limited to in-frame sequences with V and J called. Missing clones are a known gap in these copies; in checked studies unresolved V genes cover under half, and the rest lacks a known reason. Counted in this sample were some 290,000 clones; 70% to 90% of them appeared once. Roughly 2% of the sample belongs to the ten largest clones. The treatment or condition label, as the study defines it: around 19 received Ad26.COV2.S at low or high dose, single or two shots; 5 received placebo; per-sample allocation not given. Repertoires of vaccine and placebo recipients were sequenced from samples taken on day 63 after the first injection.

The sequenced sample was peripheral blood, obtained in a trial of Ad26.COV2.S vaccine versus placebo. The receptors shown here come from a person between 18 and 60 years old who received the Ad26.COV2.S COVID-19 vaccine or a placebo.

The chain couples TRBV19 to TRBJ2-1, with 13 bases lining up with TRBD2. The trim removed 1 base at V and 7 bases at J, leaving 7 bases unmatched. The CDR3 is made up of 17 amino acids. Germline lookup yields CDR1 LNHDA and CDR2 SQIVND (reference sequence). The CDR3 bases are TGTGCCAGTAGTATAGCCTTACTAGCGGGGGGGCCAAATGAGCAGTTCTTC. This gives the protein CASSIALLAGGPNEQFF. Full variable domain (rest looked up from reference TRBV19 and TRBJ2-1): DGGITQSPKYLFRKEGQNVTLSCEQNLNHDAMYWYRQDPGQGLRLIYYSQIVNDFQKGDIAEGYSVSREKKESFPLTVTSAQKNPTAFYLCASSIALLAGGPNEQFFGPGTRLTVL.

In its sample, this clone was seen a few times. This sequence joins TRBV7-9 and TRBJ1-2, with 8 bases identical to TRBD1. The V and J ends lost 5 bases and 7 bases, in that order; junction bases with no gene match: 9. The germline gives CDR1 SEHNR, CDR2 FQNEAQ (reference sequence). The CDR3 extends over 14 amino acids. CDR3 in amino acids: CASSLFQGAGGYTF. For the CDR3, the DNA is TGTGCCAGCAGCCTCTTTCAGGGGGCGGGTGGCTACACCTTC. The complete variable domain, with remaining parts taken from reference TRBV7-9 and TRBJ1-2, reads DTGVSQNPRHKITKRGQNVTFRCDPISEHNRLYWYRQTLGQGPEFLTYFQNEAQLEKSRLLSDRFSAERPKGSFSTLEIQRTEQGDSAMYLCASSLFQGAGGYTFGSGTRLTVV.

The rearrangement uses TRBV18 and TRBJ1-1; 8 bases map to TRBD1. The junction had 4 bases not matched to a gene; V was cut back by 0 bases and J by 1 base. The V gene's germline CDR1 is KGHSH and CDR2 LQKENI. The CDR3 length is 16 residues. The CDR3 is CASSPPSRGRNTEAFF. In DNA, the CDR3 is TGTGCCAGCTCACCACCGAGCAGGGGGCGGAACACTGAAGCTTTCTTT.

In nucleotides, the CDR3 is TGTGCCAGCACTGGGAGGGGGTCCTACGAGCAGTACTTC. This sequence encodes CASTGRGSYEQYF. J is TRBJ2-7 and V is TRBV27; D may be TRBD2 (7 bases). This CDR3 contains 13 residues. Trimming pared 7 bases from V and 1 base from J, leaving 11 bases between. Germline V lookup: CDR1 MNHEY, CDR2 SMNVEV (reference sequence).

This rearrangement joins TRBV4-1 to TRBJ2-7; TRBD1 matches at 10 bases. CDR3 size: 15 residues. Germline CDR1 MGHRA, CDR2 YSYEKL. V dropped 1 base and J dropped 4; count of bases not matched to a gene: 4. The CDR3 nucleotides read TGCGCCAGCAGCCAAGTTTGGGGACAGGGGTACGAGCAGTACTTC. Translation gives CASSQVWGQGYEQYF.

J is TRBJ1-4 and V is TRBV5-8; D may be TRBD1 (6 bases). The germline gives CDR1 SGHTS, CDR2 YDEGEE. Trimming cost V 4 bases and J 3 bases, with 19 bases left between them. The CDR3 contains 17 residues. The CDR3 sequence: CASSDYLRGFANEKLFF. The CDR3 region has the DNA TGTGCCAGCAGCGACTACCTCAGGGGTTTCGCTAATGAAAAACTGTTTTTT.

V and J are TRBV20-1 and TRBJ1-5; D not resolved. V was pared by 3 bases and J by 4 bases, with 7 bases between. The CDR3 length is 12 residues. Germline CDR1 is DFQATT and CDR2 is SNEGSKA (reference sequence). The CDR3 nucleotides read TGCAGTGCTAGTTCCTTTAATCAGCCCCAGCATTTT. This gives the protein CSASSFNQPQHF.

The chain carries TRBV5-4 and TRBJ2-5; D perhaps matches TRBD1 (5 bases). CDR1 and CDR2 from the germline V gene are SGHNT and YYREEE (reference sequence). The CDR3 covers 14 residues. Trimming left V 0 bases short and J 1 base short, with 7 bases between. The CDR3 loop reads CASSLGQGQETQYF. In nucleotides, the CDR3 is TGTGCCAGCAGCTTGGGGCAGGGCCAAGAGACCCAGTACTTC.

The sample holds a few counts of this clone. As DNA, the CDR3 is TGTGCCTGGAGTGGCCGCACGGCATATAATTCACCCCTCCACTTT. It yields the protein CAWSGRTAYNSPLHF. This chain links TRBV30 with TRBJ1-6; no firm D call. CDR1 and CDR2 (germline): GTSNPN, SVGIG (reference sequence). There are 15 residues in the CDR3. Trimming shortened V by 1 base and J by 4 bases, and 11 bases separated the two germline ends.

The chain is built from TRBV5-4 and TRBJ1-1; no clear D. The CDR3 runs to 14 residues. The V end was cut by 0 bases, the J end by 8 bases, with 14 bases between. From germline, CDR1 is SGHNT and CDR2 YYREEE (reference sequence). The CDR3 loop reads CASSLDRPEAEAFF. CDR3 bases: TGTGCCAGCAGCTTGGACCGACCAGAGGCAGAAGCTTTCTTT.

The rearrangement uses TRBV7-2 and TRBJ2-3; TRBD2 matches 8 bases. V shed 6 bases, J shed 7 bases, and the junction held 9 bases outside the gene matches. This CDR3 is 14 amino acids long. Germline V gives CDR1 SGHTA, CDR2 FQGNSA. DNA of the CDR3: TGTGCCAGCAGTTCGGGGGGGGCAGAGCATACGCAGTATTTT. Protein: CASSSGGAEHTQYF.

The chain has TRBV5-1 and TRBJ2-7; the D is unclear. CDR1 SGHRS and CDR2 YFSETQ come from the germline V gene. This CDR3 has 14 residues. Trimming pared 6 bases from V and 0 bases from J, leaving 13 bases between. The CDR3 loop reads CASMSGFSSYEQYF. CDR3 bases: TGCGCCAGCATGAGTGGGTTCAGCTCCTACGAGCAGTACTTC.

The J gene is TRBJ1-1, the V gene TRBV6-2 or TRBV6-3; no definite D call. Germline V gene sequence: CDR1 MNHEY, CDR2 SVGEGT. The CDR3 consists of 16 residues. V gave up 6 bases and J gave up 8 bases, with 25 bases separating them. DNA of the CDR3: TGTGCCAGCAGCCCTTGGAGTGGGATGGCGAACGGGGAAGCTTTCTTT. This sequence encodes CASSPWSGMANGEAFF.

The rearrangement uses TRBV2 and TRBJ2-7; 8 positions match TRBD1. Per the germline V gene, CDR1 is SNHLY and CDR2 is FYNNEI. V lost 2 bases and J lost 3; bases outside the gene matches: 9. The length of the CDR3 is 16 residues. CDR3 amino acids: CASSERAGGGYYEQYF. In DNA, the CDR3 is TGTGCCAGCAGTGAAAGGGCAGGGGGCGGATACTACGAGCAGTACTTC.

This chain joins TRBV11-3 and TRBJ1-1; 12 nucleotides agree with TRBD1. The germline CDR1 and CDR2 sequences are SGHNT and YENEEA. This CDR3 has 15 residues. Trimming at V came to 5 bases and at J to 7 bases, leaving 8 bases not matched to a gene. This chain's CDR3 is CASSHWDRGHGEAFF. Here the CDR3 DNA reads TGTGCCAGCAGCCATTGGGACAGGGGGCATGGTGAAGCTTTCTTT.

The rearrangement uses TRBV27 and TRBJ1-4, with 8 bases that match TRBD1. Per the germline V gene, CDR1 is MNHEY and CDR2 is SMNVEV (reference sequence). Trimming at V came to 3 bases and at J to 8 bases, leaving 5 bases not matched to a gene. CDR3 length equals 14 residues. The CDR3 is CASSFRTGTEKLFF. CDR3 DNA: TGTGCCAGCAGTTTTAGGACAGGGACCGAAAAACTGTTTTTT. The whole variable domain, remainder taken from reference TRBV27 and TRBJ1-4, is EAQVTQNPRYLITVTGKKLTVTCSQNMNHEYMSWYRQDPGLGLRQIYYSMNVEVTDKGDVPEGYKVSRKEKRNFPLILESPSPNQTSLYFCASSFRTGTEKLFFGSGTQLSVL.

Worth noting for this clone: The junction differs from germline at one of its ends, possibly a read error. V gene TRBV7-9 combines with J gene TRBJ1-4; TRBD1 is a possible D gene (6 bases). The V gene's germline CDR1 is SEHNR and CDR2 FQNEAQ (reference sequence). The CDR3 has 12 residues. The CDR3 bases are TGTGCCAGCAGACTATTGACAGGCGACCATAATTTT. Encoded protein: CASRLLTGDHNF.

The chain links TRBV2 to TRBJ1-2; D call uncertain. Trimming left V 3 bases short and J 2 bases short, with 4 bases between. The CDR3 length is 12 residues. Germline V lookup: CDR1 SNHLY, CDR2 FYNNEI. In nucleotides, the CDR3 is TGTGCCAGCAGTGAGGGGAACTATGGCTACACCTTC. It encodes CASSEGNYGYTF.

The V and J genes are TRBV4-2 and TRBJ1-4; 8 nucleotides match TRBD1. This CDR3 comprises 16 residues. The germline gives CDR1 LGHNA, CDR2 YNFKEQ. With 4 bases clipped from V and 8 bases from J, the junction kept 12 bases outside the gene matches. The CDR3 spells CASSRVTGEGIEKLFF. For the CDR3, the DNA is TGTGCCAGCAGCCGCGTGACAGGGGAGGGAATCGAAAAACTGTTTTTT.

The V call is TRBV7-8, the J call TRBJ2-5; possible D gene TRBD1, 8 bases. The CDR3 runs to 16 residues. Germline CDR1 reads SGHVS; CDR2 reads FQNEAQ. With 5 bases removed from V and 2 bases from J, the gap between germline ends came to 18 bases. The DNA for the CDR3 is TGTGCCAGCAGCCCCCGGACAGGGACTATACAAGAGACCCAGTACTTC. Its protein is CASSPRTGTIQETQYF.